This T cell receptor beta chain emerged from a study of identical twins. Study results and limitations: Analyses of zero insertions could, in part, be confounded by invariant MAIT and iNKT cells.

This clonotype occurred a few times. Its antigen is as yet unknown. Via MiXCR, TCRdb re-called the 5' RACE reads, giving one row per CDR3 protein. The sample has around 95,000 distinct CDR3 sequences; less than 6.5% are singletons. V was shortened by 7 bases and J by 2 bases, with 16 bases between the two germline ends. This CDR3 is built from 15 residues. Germline V gives CDR1 SGHRS, CDR2 YFSETQ. The clonotype comes from a woman in her forties or fifties in good health. The rearrangement uses TRBV5-1 and TRBJ2-1; D perhaps matches TRBD2 (5 bases). The sequenced sample consisted of memory T cells sorted from blood. This chain's CDR3 is CASDRTGLTYNEQFF. The CDR3 nucleotides are TGCGCCAGCGATAGGACTGGTTTAACCTACAATGAGCAGTTCTTC.